Only one count was recorded for the clone carrying this T cell receptor (beta chain). The antigen is not known. The data were obtained in a study of radiotherapy plus CTLA-4 blockade in lung cancer. Findings of the study overall: In blood, TCR clones derived from the tumor expanded after radiotherapy plus ipilimumab.

Focal radiation plus CTLA-4 blockade with ipilimumab was given to patients with chemo-refractory metastatic non-small-cell lung cancer. The protocol was immunoSEQ multiplex PCR, while the TCRdb copy is restricted to in-frame clones and leaves out a portion. The table shows tens of thousands of clones, with around three quarters occurring only once. The CDR3 length is 18 residues. Trimming removed 1 base at V and 0 bases at J, with 16 bases between. Germline CDR1 is LGHNT and CDR2 is FRNRAP. The sample was peripheral blood, taken from a patient treated with radiotherapy plus ipilimumab. This rearrangement joins TRBV12-5 to TRBJ1-3; tentatively, D is TRBD1 (5 bases). The TCR originated in a human donor with non-small cell lung cancer who had a complete response to radiotherapy plus ipilimumab. CDR3 sequence: CASGLEPRDAASGNTIYF. The CDR3 nucleotides are TGTGCTAGTGGTTTGGAACCCCGGGACGCAGCCTCTGGAAACACCATATATTTT.